This TCR beta chain was sequenced for a study of T cell responses to AZD1222 COVID-19 vaccine. Whole-study results and caveats: Most donors were white British and more were female, and clonal diversity was possibly underestimated. A rise in Spike-specific TCR breadth and depth followed two AZD1222 doses. All repertoire sampling was performed exclusively after the peak T cell response. Nearly half of the spike-specific TCRs reportedly recognize variant regions that carry no mutations.

Germline V gene lookup returns CDR1 SGHNT and CDR2 YYREEE (reference sequence). V was cut by 4 bases and J by 6 bases, with 23 bases left in between. This CDR3 has 17 residues. Concerning this clone itself: Its specificity is not known.

Sequencing used immunoSEQ multiplex PCR; TCRdb keeps in-frame clones, though not all of them. Among about 190,000 clones listed, 75% to 90% were seen once. The chain employs TRBV5-4 and TRBJ2-1; TRBD1 or TRBD2 may be the D gene (6 bases each). The TCR originated in an adult in good health. The sample consisted of peripheral blood, taken on day 0 of MenACWY control vaccination. CDR3 amino acids: CASSPAEGSSGANEQFF. In nucleotides, the CDR3 is TGTGCCAGCAGCCCGGCGGAGGGATCGTCGGGGGCCAATGAGCAGTTCTTC.